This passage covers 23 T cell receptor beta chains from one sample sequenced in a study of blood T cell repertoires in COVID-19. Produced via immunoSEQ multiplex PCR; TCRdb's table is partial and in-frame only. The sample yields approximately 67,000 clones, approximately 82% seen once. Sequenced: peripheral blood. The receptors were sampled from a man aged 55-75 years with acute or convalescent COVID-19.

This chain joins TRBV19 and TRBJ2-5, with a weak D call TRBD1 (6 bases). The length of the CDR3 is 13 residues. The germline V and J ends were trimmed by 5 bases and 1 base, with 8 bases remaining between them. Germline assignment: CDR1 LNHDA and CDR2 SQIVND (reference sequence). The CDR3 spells CASSPTGQETQYF. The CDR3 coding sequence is TGTGCCAGTAGTCCGACAGGCCAAGAGACCCAGTACTTC.

The CDR3 sequence: CASRASRVNSPLHF. The CDR3 nucleotides are TGTGCCAGCAGGGCTTCGAGGGTGAATTCACCCCTCCACTTT. The rearrangement uses TRBV28 and TRBJ1-6; D is ambiguous. This CDR3 has 14 amino acids. V lost 6 bases, J lost 7 bases, and 13 bases lay in between. Germline CDR1 is MDHEN and CDR2 is SYDVKM.

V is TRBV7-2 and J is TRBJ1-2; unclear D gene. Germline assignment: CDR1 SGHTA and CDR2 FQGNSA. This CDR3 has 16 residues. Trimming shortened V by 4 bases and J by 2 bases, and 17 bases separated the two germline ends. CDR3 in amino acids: CASSSSFRDFNYGYTF. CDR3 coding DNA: TGTGCCAGCAGCTCATCGTTCAGAGACTTCAACTATGGCTACACCTTC.

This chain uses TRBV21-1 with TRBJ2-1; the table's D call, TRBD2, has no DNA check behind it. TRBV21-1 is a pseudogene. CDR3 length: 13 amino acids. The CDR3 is CAPGLPLLGEQFF. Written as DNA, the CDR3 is TGTGCCCCGGGACTCCCTCTCTTGGGTGAGCAGTTCTTC.

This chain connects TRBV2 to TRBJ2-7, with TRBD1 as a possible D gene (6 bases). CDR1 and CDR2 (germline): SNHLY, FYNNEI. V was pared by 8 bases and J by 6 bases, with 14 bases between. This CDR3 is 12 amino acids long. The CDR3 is CASETGLSEQYV. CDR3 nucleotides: TGTGCCAGCGAGACAGGACTTAGCGAGCAGTACGTC.

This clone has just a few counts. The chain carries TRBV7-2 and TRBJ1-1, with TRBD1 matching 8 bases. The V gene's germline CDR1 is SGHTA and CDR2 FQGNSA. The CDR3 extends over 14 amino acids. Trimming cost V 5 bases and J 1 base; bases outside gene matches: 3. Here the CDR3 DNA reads TGTGCCAGCAGCCCGACAGGGGCGAACACTGAAGCTTTCTTT. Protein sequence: CASSPTGANTEAFF.

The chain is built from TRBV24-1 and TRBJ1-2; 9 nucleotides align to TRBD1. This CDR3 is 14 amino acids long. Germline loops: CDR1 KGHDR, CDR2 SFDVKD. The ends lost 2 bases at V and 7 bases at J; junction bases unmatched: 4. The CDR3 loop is CATSDYRTGVGYTF. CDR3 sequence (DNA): TGTGCCACCAGTGATTACCGGACAGGGGTTGGCTACACCTTC.

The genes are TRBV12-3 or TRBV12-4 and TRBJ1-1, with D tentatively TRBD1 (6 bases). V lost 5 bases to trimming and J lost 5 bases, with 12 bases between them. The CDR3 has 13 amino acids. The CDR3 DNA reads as TGTGCCAGCAGTACGAAACAGGGTACTGAAGCTTTCTTT. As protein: CASSTKQGTEAFF.

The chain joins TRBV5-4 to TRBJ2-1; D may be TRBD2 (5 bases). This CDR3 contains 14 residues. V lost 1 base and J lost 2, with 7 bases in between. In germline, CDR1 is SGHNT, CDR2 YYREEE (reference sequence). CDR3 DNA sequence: TGTGCCAGCAGCTTGCGAGGGACCTACAATGAGCAGTTCTTC. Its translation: CASSLRGTYNEQFF.

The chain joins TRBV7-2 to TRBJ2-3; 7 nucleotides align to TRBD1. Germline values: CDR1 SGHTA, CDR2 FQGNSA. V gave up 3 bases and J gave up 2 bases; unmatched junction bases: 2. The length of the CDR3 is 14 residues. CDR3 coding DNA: TGTGCCAGCAGCTTGGACAGGTACACAGATACGCAGTATTTT. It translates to CASSLDRYTDTQYF.

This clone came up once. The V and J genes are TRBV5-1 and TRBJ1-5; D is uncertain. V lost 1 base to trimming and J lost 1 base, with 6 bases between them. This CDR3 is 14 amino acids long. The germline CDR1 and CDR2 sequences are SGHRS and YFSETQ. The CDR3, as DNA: TGCGCCAGCAGCTTGTTCCCGAGCAATCAGCCCCAGCATTTT. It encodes CASSLFPSNQPQHF.

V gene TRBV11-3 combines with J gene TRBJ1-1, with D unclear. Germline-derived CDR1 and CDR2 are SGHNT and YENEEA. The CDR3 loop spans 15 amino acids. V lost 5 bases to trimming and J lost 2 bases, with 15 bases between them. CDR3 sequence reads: CASSPLSRGNTEAFF. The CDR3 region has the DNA TGTGCCAGCAGCCCGCTTAGCCGGGGAAACACTGAAGCTTTCTTT.

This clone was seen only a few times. In DNA form, the CDR3 reads TGTGCCAGCAGTGACCCCGGGACAGGGGTGTACGAGCAGTACGTC. Residues: CASSDPGTGVYEQYV. V usage is TRBV6-2 or TRBV6-3 and J usage is TRBJ2-7; 10 positions match TRBD1. Germline V lookup: CDR1 MNHEY, CDR2 SVGEGT. CDR3 length equals 15 residues. The trim removed 5 bases at V and 4 bases at J, leaving 8 bases unmatched.

CDR3 sequence reads: CASSPTGEEGGYTF. In nucleotides, the CDR3 is TGTGCCAGCAGTCCAACAGGGGAGGAAGGTGGCTACACCTTC. The chain has TRBV3-1 (or the pseudogene TRBV3-2) and TRBJ1-2; TRBD1 matches at 7 bases. Germline CDR1 reads LGHDT; CDR2 reads YNNKEL (reference sequence). This CDR3 spans 14 amino acids. V lost 6 bases and J lost 7; bases outside the gene matches: 11.

The CDR3 sequence: CASSLLMVQPQHF. The CDR3 region has the DNA TGTGCCAGCAGCTTACTAATGGTTCAGCCCCAGCATTTT. This sequence joins TRBV7-2 and TRBJ1-5, with D unresolved. The ends were cut back, 2 bases at V and 6 bases at J, with 8 bases in the middle. The CDR3 loop spans 13 amino acids. Germline CDR1 reads SGHTA; CDR2 reads FQGNSA.

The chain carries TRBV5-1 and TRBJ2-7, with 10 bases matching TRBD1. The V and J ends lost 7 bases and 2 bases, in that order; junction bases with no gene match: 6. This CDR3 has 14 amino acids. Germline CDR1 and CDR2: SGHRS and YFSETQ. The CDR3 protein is CASAMGTGAYEQYV. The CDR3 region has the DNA TGCGCCAGCGCCATGGGGACAGGGGCCTACGAGCAGTACGTC.

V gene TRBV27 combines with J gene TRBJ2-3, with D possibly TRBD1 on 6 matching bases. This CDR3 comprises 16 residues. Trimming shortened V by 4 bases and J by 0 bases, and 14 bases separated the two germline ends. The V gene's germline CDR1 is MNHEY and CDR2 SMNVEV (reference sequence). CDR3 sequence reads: CASSSFRDKSTDTQYF. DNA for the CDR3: TGTGCCAGCAGTTCGTTCCGGGACAAAAGCACAGATACGCAGTATTTT.

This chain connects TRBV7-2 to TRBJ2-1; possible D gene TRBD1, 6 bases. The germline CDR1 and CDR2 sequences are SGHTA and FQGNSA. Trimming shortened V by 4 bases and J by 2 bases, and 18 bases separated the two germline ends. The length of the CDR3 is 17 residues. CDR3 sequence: CASSSTNTGHPYNEQFF. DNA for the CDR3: TGTGCCAGCAGCTCGACCAACACGGGACACCCCTACAATGAGCAGTTCTTC. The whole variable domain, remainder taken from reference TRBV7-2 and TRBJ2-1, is GAGVSQSPSNKVTEKGKDVELRCDPISGHTALYWYRQSLGQGLEFLIYFQGNSAPDKSGLPSDRFSAERTGGSVSTLTIQRTQQEDSAVYLCASSSTNTGHPYNEQFFGPGTRLTVL.

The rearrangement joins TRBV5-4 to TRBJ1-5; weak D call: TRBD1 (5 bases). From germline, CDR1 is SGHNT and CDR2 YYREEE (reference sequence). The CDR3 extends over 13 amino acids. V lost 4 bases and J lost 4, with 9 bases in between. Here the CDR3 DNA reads TGTGCCAGCAGCCCTGACAGAAATCAGCCCCAGCATTTT. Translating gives CASSPDRNQPQHF.

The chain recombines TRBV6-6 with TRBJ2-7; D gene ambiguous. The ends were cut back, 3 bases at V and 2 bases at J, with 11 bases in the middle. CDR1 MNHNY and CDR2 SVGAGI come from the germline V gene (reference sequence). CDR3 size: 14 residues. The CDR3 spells CASSYSGYPYEQYF. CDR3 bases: TGTGCCAGCAGTTATTCCGGGTATCCCTACGAGCAGTACTTC.

CDR3 DNA sequence: TGCAGTGTGCGTGTCACAGATACGCAGTATTTT. It codes for CSVRVTDTQYF. The chain has TRBV20-1 and TRBJ2-3; D gene unclear. The germline V gene has CDR1 DFQATT and CDR2 SNEGSKA (reference sequence). The CDR3 spans 11 residues. V was trimmed by 7 bases and J by 2 bases, leaving 7 bases between them.

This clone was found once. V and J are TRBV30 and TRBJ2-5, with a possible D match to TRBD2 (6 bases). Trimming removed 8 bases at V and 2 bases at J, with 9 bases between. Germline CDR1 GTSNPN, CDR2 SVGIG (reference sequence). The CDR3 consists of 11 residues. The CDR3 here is CAGGRQETQYF. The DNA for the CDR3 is TGTGCCGGGGGGAGACAAGAGACCCAGTACTTC. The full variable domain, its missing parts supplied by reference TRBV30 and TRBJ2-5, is SQTIHQWPATLVQPVGSPLSLECTVEGTSNPNLYWYRQAAGRGLQLLFYSVGIGQISSEVPQNLSASRPQDRQFILSSKKLLLSDSGFYLCAGGRQETQYFGPGTRLLVL.

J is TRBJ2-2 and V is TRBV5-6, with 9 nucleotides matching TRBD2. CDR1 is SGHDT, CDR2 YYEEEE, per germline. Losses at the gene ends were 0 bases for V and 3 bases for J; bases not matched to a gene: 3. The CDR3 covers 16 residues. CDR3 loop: CASSLGLAGHTGELFF. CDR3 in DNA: TGTGCCAGCAGCTTGGGGCTAGCGGGGCACACCGGGGAGCTGTTTTTT.